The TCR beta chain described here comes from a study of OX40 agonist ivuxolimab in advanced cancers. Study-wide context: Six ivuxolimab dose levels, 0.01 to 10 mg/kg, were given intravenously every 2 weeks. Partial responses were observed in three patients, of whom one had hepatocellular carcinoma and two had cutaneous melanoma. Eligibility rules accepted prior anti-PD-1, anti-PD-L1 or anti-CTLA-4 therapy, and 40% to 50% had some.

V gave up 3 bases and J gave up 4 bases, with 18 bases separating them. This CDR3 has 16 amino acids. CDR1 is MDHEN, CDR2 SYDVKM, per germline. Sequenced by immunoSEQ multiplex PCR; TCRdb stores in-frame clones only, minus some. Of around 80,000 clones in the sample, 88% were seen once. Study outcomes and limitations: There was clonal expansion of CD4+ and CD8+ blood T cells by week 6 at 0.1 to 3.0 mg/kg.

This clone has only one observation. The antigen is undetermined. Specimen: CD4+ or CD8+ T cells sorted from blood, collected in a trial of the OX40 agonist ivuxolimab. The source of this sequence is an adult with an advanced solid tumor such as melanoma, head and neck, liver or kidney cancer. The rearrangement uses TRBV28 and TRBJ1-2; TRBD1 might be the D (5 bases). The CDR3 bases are TGTGCCAGCAGTTTGGGGCCAGACGGCCGAGGCTATGGCTACACCTTC. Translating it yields CASSLGPDGRGYGYTF.